Listed here is a single TCR beta chain. The data originate from a study of blood T cell repertoires in COVID-19. Study as a whole: Samples representing acute and convalescent COVID-19 were sourced from the United States, Italy and Spain.

Trimming took 2 bases from V and 6 from J, leaving 18 bases between them. This CDR3 has 15 amino acids. Germline lookup yields CDR1 SGHNT and CDR2 YYREEE (reference sequence). Authors' analysis steps: From reference gene primer amplification, estimates of nucleated cell counts were derived. Assay: immunoSEQ multiplex PCR; the TCRdb copy retains only in-frame clones and omits some. For V, J and clone size, that table is used; D and trimming come from the DNA. In the table there are 200,000 to 300,000 clones, roughly 80% of which are singletons. The J gene is TRBJ2-7, the V gene TRBV5-4; D is perhaps TRBD2 (5 bases). This clonotype was sampled from a woman in her sixties with active or convalescent COVID-19. The specimen was peripheral blood. The CDR3 DNA is TGTGCCAGCAGCTTCCCCTCGGGCCGCCGGGGCGAGCAGTACTTC. It translates to CASSFPSGRRGEQYF.